These 11 T cell receptor beta chains share one sample of origin, sequenced in a study of cytomegalovirus exposure and HLA in healthy donors. 13 Jbeta primers and 60 Vbeta primers were used for the PCR. Profiled with immunoSEQ multiplex PCR; TCRdb holds only in-frame clones, not every one. This table holds about 150,000 clones, roughly 72% found once. Sequencing was carried out using PBMCs. These receptors originate from a man in his thirties or forties in good health and CMV-seronegative.

The J gene is TRBJ2-1, the V gene TRBV6-6, with 9 bases fitting TRBD2. The length of the CDR3 is 16 residues. Germline assignment: CDR1 MNHNY and CDR2 SVGAGI (reference sequence). Trimming took 5 bases from V and 8 from J; bases not matched to a gene: 13. As DNA, the CDR3 is TGTGCCAGCAGTCCCCCTTGGGGCGGGGGGGCCGATGAGCAGTTCTTC. Protein product: CASSPPWGGGADEQFF.

V gene TRBV7-2 combines with J gene TRBJ1-5; perhaps TRBD1 as D (5 bases). The CDR3 extends over 14 amino acids. CDR1 SGHTA and CDR2 FQGNSA come from the germline V gene. V was cut by 5 bases and J by 7 bases, with 15 bases left in between. DNA for the CDR3: TGTGCCAGCAGCGAAAGTAGGGGCCGGCAGCCCCAGCATTTT. Encoded protein: CASSESRGRQPQHF.

A few counts support this clone. The V gene is TRBV9, the J gene TRBJ2-2; TRBD2 matches at 12 bases. The V segment lost 6 bases and the J segment 2 bases; nucleotides outside the gene matches: 5. Germline CDR1 SGDLS, CDR2 YYNGEE. The CDR3 contains 16 residues. The CDR3 DNA follows: TGTGCCAGCACCAAACTAGCGGGGGGTAACACCGGGGAGCTGTTTTTT. Protein: CASTKLAGGNTGELFF. The entire variable domain, with the rest obtained from reference TRBV9 and TRBJ2-2, is as follows: DSGVTQTPKHLITATGQRVTLRCSPRSGDLSVYWYQQSLDQGLQFLIQYYNGEERAKGNILERFSAQQFPDLHSELNLSSLELGDSALYFCASTKLAGGNTGELFFGEGSRLTVL.

The V and J genes are TRBV7-3 and TRBJ2-5; D uncertain. The CDR3 extends over 13 amino acids. Trimming pared 2 bases from V and 5 bases from J, leaving 9 bases between. Looked up from germline, CDR1 is SGHTA and CDR2 is FQGTGA. For the CDR3, the DNA is TGTGCCAGCAGCTTACTTGCGGAGGAGACCCAGTACTTC. Translated, it gives CASSLLAEETQYF.

The rearrangement joins TRBV28 to TRBJ1-2, with 9 bases fitting TRBD1. This CDR3 has 19 residues. Trimming cost V 1 base and J 7 bases; bases outside gene matches: 19. Germline CDR1 MDHEN, CDR2 SYDVKM. This CDR3 reads CASSLSNVRDRAREGGYTF. The CDR3 nucleotides read TGTGCCAGCAGTTTATCGAATGTCCGGGACAGGGCCAGAGAAGGTGGCTACACCTTC.

The gene calls are TRBV4-1 and TRBJ2-2; D may be TRBD1 (6 bases). The CDR3 has 14 amino acids. Germline-derived CDR1 and CDR2 are MGHRA and YSYEKL. The V gene lost 5 bases and the J gene lost 8 bases, with 15 bases spanning the gap. The CDR3 here is CASSGTRGPGELFF. For the CDR3, the DNA is TGCGCCAGCAGCGGAACCAGGGGTCCGGGGGAGCTGTTTTTT.

This chain's CDR3 is CASSLITGVGNTIYF. In DNA, the CDR3 is TGTGCCAGCAGCTTAATTACAGGGGTCGGAAACACCATATATTTT. V and J are TRBV28 and TRBJ1-3, with 7 bases identical to TRBD1. This CDR3 comprises 15 residues. V lost 6 bases and J lost 4; bases outside the gene matches: 9. Germline V lookup: CDR1 MDHEN, CDR2 SYDVKM.

CDR3 region: CASSRTDGGEPQHF. For the CDR3, the DNA is TGTGCCAGCAGCCGTACGGACGGAGGGGAGCCCCAGCATTTT. The chain has TRBV9 and TRBJ1-5; D perhaps matches TRBD1 (5 bases). V was cut by 4 bases and J by 8 bases, with 16 bases left in between. The germline V gene encodes CDR1 SGDLS and CDR2 YYNGEE. This CDR3 region has 14 residues. The variable domain in full, with the rest retrieved from reference TRBV9 and TRBJ1-5, is DSGVTQTPKHLITATGQRVTLRCSPRSGDLSVYWYQQSLDQGLQFLIQYYNGEERAKGNILERFSAQQFPDLHSELNLSSLELGDSALYFCASSRTDGGEPQHFGDGTRLSIL.

A single count supports this clone. The genes are TRBV18 and TRBJ1-1; possibly TRBD1 for D (5 bases). Trimming took 3 bases from V and 0 from J, leaving 11 bases between them. CDR1 is KGHSH, CDR2 LQKENI, per germline. CDR3 length: 15 residues. The CDR3 spells CASSPRDGLNTEAFF. For the CDR3, the DNA is TGTGCCAGCTCACCGCGGGACGGGTTGAACACTGAAGCTTTCTTT.

The chain recombines TRBV19 with TRBJ1-2; TRBD1 matches 8 bases. This CDR3 is built from 13 residues. Germline CDR1 and CDR2: LNHDA and SQIVND (reference sequence). Trimming removed 6 bases from V and 4 bases from J; junction bases left unmatched: 4. CDR3 sequence: CASRETGVYGYTF. CDR3 DNA sequence: TGTGCCAGTAGAGAGACAGGGGTCTATGGCTACACCTTC.

V usage is TRBV29-1 and J usage is TRBJ2-7; TRBD2 agrees at 9 bases. With 3 bases clipped from V and 1 base from J, the junction kept 4 bases outside the gene matches. This CDR3 spans 14 amino acids. Germline lookup yields CDR1 SQVTM and CDR2 ANQGSEA. CDR3 coding DNA: TGCAGCGTTGATGAGGCGGGGGGGTCCTACGAGCAGTACTTC. Protein product: CSVDEAGGSYEQYF.